The clone carrying this TCR beta chain is medium-sized. Its specificity is not known. This sample was included in a study of Tregs in tolerant kidney transplant recipients. Looking at the study overall: Antibodies separated recipient from donor cells. Overall study results and limits: The most relevant donor-specific Treg TCRbeta repertoire apparently came from expansion with activated donor B cells.

Deletions cut 5 bases from V and 4 bases from J, with 15 bases between. Germline assignment: CDR1 SGHAT and CDR2 FQNNGV. CDR3 length equals 14 residues. TCRdb keeps only in-frame clones here, not all; method: immunoSEQ multiplex PCR. Among approximately 17,000 clones, more than 60% were seen once, and the ten largest hold roughly 3.2%. The origin of this receptor is a human donor in good health. V usage is TRBV11-2 and J usage is TRBJ2-7; maybe TRBD2 (7 bases). The specimen was Tregs from blood cultured with allogeneic cells. The CDR3 nucleotides are TGTGCCAGCAGCCGCGAGGGGGGGTGGTACGAGCAGTACTTC. Amino acid sequence: CASSREGGWYEQYF.